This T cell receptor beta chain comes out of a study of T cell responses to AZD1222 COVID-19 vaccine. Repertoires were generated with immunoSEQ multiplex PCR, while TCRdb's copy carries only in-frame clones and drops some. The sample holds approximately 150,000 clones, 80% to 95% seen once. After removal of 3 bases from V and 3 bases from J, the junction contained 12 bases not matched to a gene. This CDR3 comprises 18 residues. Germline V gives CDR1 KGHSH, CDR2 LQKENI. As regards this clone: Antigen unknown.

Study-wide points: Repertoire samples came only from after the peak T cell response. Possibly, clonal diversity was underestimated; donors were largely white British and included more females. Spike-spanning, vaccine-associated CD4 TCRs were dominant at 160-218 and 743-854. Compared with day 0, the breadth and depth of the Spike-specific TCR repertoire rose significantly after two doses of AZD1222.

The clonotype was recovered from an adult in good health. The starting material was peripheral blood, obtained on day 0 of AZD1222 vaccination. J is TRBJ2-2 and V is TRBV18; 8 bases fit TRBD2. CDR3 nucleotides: TGTGCCAGCTCACCCCCGGGAGGGGGGATTGTCGACACCGGGGAGCTGTTTTTT. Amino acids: CASSPPGGGIVDTGELFF.